These 26 T cell receptor beta chains were sequenced from one sample in a study of PD-1 blockade in classical Hodgkin lymphoma (dated by TCRdb to 2018 to 2020). Preparation of the library involved the immunoSEQ multiplex PCR assay. In its TCRdb copy, this immuneACCESS table keeps in-frame sequences only and misses some clones. Where compared with another copy, unresolved V genes explain less than half of these, and the others have no known cause. This sample holds more than 30,000 clones; 76% were observed only once. The ten largest account for less than 20% of the sample. The intended sense of this specimen's time point label: cycle 2 day 1 (C2D1) of nivolumab. Every trial patient had relapsed following autologous stem cell transplantation, and prior brentuximab vedotin exposure was what differed among cohorts A, B and C. The input for sequencing was peripheral blood mononuclear cells (PBMCs), taken before the second cycle of nivolumab. These receptors all stem from a human donor with classical Hodgkin lymphoma.

The table lists this clone with a few counts. The chain uses TRBV11-2 and TRBJ1-1; D unclear. Germline CDR1 SGHAT, CDR2 FQNNGV. The CDR3 has 14 amino acids. Trimming left V 4 bases short and J 11 bases short, with 20 bases between. In DNA, the CDR3 is TGTGCCAGCAGCTGGGATCTAGGAACGGGTAGGGCTTTCTTT. It codes for CASSWDLGTGRAFF. Full variable domain (missing parts from reference TRBV11-2 and TRBJ1-1): EAGVAQSPRYKIIEKRQSVAFWCNPISGHATLYWYQQILGQGPKLLIQFQNNGVVDDSQLPKDRFSAERLKGVDSTLKIQPAKLEDSAVYLCASSWDLGTGRAFFGQGTRLTVV.

The CDR3 protein is CASSLDGERDIQYF. The DNA of the CDR3 is TGCGCCAGCAGCTTGGATGGGGAGAGGGACATTCAGTACTTC. V is TRBV5-1 and J is TRBJ2-4, with D tentatively TRBD2 (5 bases). CDR1 is SGHRS, CDR2 YFSETQ, per germline. This CDR3 has 14 residues. Trimming left V 0 bases short and J 8 bases short, with 12 bases between.

This clone was seen a handful of times. The rearrangement links TRBV6-6 to TRBJ1-1, with TRBD1 identical over 9 bases. This CDR3 region has 15 residues. Trimming took 0 bases from V and 3 from J; bases not matched to a gene: 2. Germline V gives CDR1 MNHNY, CDR2 SVGAGI (reference sequence). The CDR3 here is CASSYSGTGYTEAFF. DNA for the CDR3: TGTGCCAGCAGTTACTCTGGGACAGGGTACACTGAAGCTTTCTTT.

V is TRBV19 and J is TRBJ1-2, with a possible D match to TRBD1 (6 bases). Trimming pared 3 bases from V and 8 bases from J, leaving 13 bases between. The germline gives CDR1 LNHDA, CDR2 SQIVND (reference sequence). This CDR3 contains 13 residues. The CDR3 coding sequence is TGTGCCAGTAGTATCAGGGGATCGGGCGGCTACACCTTC. Amino acids: CASSIRGSGGYTF.

CDR3 DNA: TGTGCCAGCTCACCCCCAGAGGGAACAGGAGGCTCTGGAAACACCATATATTTT. It is translated as CASSPPEGTGGSGNTIYF. This chain joins TRBV18 and TRBJ1-3; possible D gene TRBD1, 5 bases. Trimming cost V 3 bases and J 0 bases, with 18 bases left between them. This CDR3 has 18 amino acids. Per germline, CDR1 KGHSH and CDR2 LQKENI.

The chain combines TRBV9 with TRBJ2-2, with 11 bases that match TRBD2. The CDR3 has 17 amino acids. V lost 0 bases to trimming and J lost 6 bases; unmatched junction nucleotides: 7. The germline V gene has CDR1 SGDLS and CDR2 YYNGEE. CDR3 in DNA: TGTGCCAGCAGCGTAGACCTAGCGGGGGGCTGGGCCGGGGAGCTGTTTTTT. This translates into CASSVDLAGGWAGELFF.

The CDR3 DNA follows: TGTGCCATCAAGGTTGGGGGAGATGAAAAACTGTTTTTT. Translating gives CAIKVGGDEKLFF. This sequence joins TRBV11-3 and TRBJ1-4; D perhaps matches TRBD1 (5 bases). CDR3 size: 13 residues. Looked up from germline, CDR1 is SGHNT and CDR2 is YENEEA. Trimming shortened V by 10 bases and J by 6 bases, and 15 bases separated the two germline ends.

This sequence joins TRBV18 and TRBJ1-2, with a possible D match to TRBD1 (5 bases). V was trimmed by 3 bases and J by 4 bases, leaving 15 bases between them. The CDR3 is 15 amino acids. CDR1 is KGHSH and CDR2 is LQKENI in the germline V gene. The DNA of the CDR3 is TGTGCCAGCTCACCTTCTGAGGGGCTAGTCTATGGCTACACCTTC. Residues: CASSPSEGLVYGYTF.

The chain has TRBV18 and TRBJ2-2; D unresolved. The CDR3 has 15 amino acids. Looked up from germline, CDR1 is KGHSH and CDR2 is LQKENI. Trimming left V 3 bases short and J 2 bases short, with 10 bases between. Written as DNA, the CDR3 is TGTGCCAGCTCACCGCCTTTCGGAAACACCGGGGAGCTGTTTTTT. It specifies CASSPPFGNTGELFF.

This chain connects TRBV5-1 to TRBJ1-6; 9 nucleotides agree with TRBD1. V trimming: 0 bases; J trimming: 11 bases; junction bases outside the gene matches: 6. The germline V gene has CDR1 SGHRS and CDR2 YFSETQ. There are 15 residues in the CDR3. The CDR3 loop is CASSLADGQGPPLHF. CDR3 in DNA: TGCGCCAGCAGCTTGGCCGATGGACAGGGGCCACCCCTCCACTTT.

This clone showed up just a few times. The rearrangement joins TRBV20-1 to TRBJ1-1; D remains unclear. The germline V gene encodes CDR1 DFQATT and CDR2 SNEGSKA (reference sequence). V gave up 6 bases and J gave up 5 bases, with 7 bases separating them. This CDR3 spans 10 amino acids. CDR3: CSASGTEAFF. The CDR3 bases are TGCAGTGCCAGCGGGACTGAAGCTTTCTTT.

The chain carries TRBV29-1 and TRBJ1-1; D not certain. Deletions cut 5 bases from V and 1 base from J, with 5 bases between. Looked up from germline, CDR1 is SQVTM and CDR2 is ANQGSEA. The CDR3 is 11 residues long. The CDR3 DNA reads TGCAGCGTTCGCCCGAACACTGAAGCTTTCTTT. The encoded protein is CSVRPNTEAFF.

This clone was counted between two and nine times. The V gene is TRBV4-1, the J gene TRBJ1-4; D is ambiguous. The V end was cut by 1 base, the J end by 7 bases, with 13 bases between. CDR3 length equals 15 residues. CDR1 and CDR2 (germline): MGHRA, YSYEKL. The CDR3 sequence is CASSQARGRGEKLFF. The CDR3 region has the DNA TGCGCCAGCAGCCAAGCTCGGGGTCGCGGTGAAAAACTGTTTTTT.

The V gene is TRBV2, the J gene TRBJ1-2, with a weak D call TRBD1 (6 bases). The CDR3 is 13 residues long. The germline CDR1 and CDR2 sequences are SNHLY and FYNNEI. V was shortened by 2 bases and J by 7 bases, with 11 bases between the two germline ends. The DNA of the CDR3 is TGTGCCAGCAGTGAACCCACAGGGTTTGGCTACACCTTC. As protein: CASSEPTGFGYTF.

This clone was observed a single time. The chain has TRBV4-1 and TRBJ1-1, with D possibly matching TRBD1 (6 bases). Trimming pared 4 bases from V and 6 bases from J, leaving 18 bases between. This CDR3 region has 15 residues. In germline, CDR1 is MGHRA, CDR2 YSYEKL. DNA of the CDR3: TGCGCCAGCAGCCCCGTTGGGGGGCGTAAGGCTGAAGCTTTCTTT. It translates to CASSPVGGRKAEAFF.

The chain has TRBV19 and TRBJ1-5; no clear D gene. Germline V gene lookup returns CDR1 LNHDA and CDR2 SQIVND (reference sequence). V lost 6 bases, J lost 6 bases, and 15 bases lay in between. The CDR3 has 14 residues. CDR3 DNA sequence: TGTGCCAGTAGACCGACGGGGTCTTCTCAGCCCCAGCATTTT. It encodes CASRPTGSSQPQHF. The full variable domain, completed using reference TRBV19 and TRBJ1-5, is DGGITQSPKYLFRKEGQNVTLSCEQNLNHDAMYWYRQDPGQGLRLIYYSQIVNDFQKGDIAEGYSVSREKKESFPLTVTSAQKNPTAFYLCASRPTGSSQPQHFGDGTRLSIL.

The rearrangement joins TRBV27 to TRBJ2-7; D is uncertain. V lost 6 bases, J lost 0 bases, and 12 bases lay in between. The CDR3 is made up of 14 amino acids. The germline V gene encodes CDR1 MNHEY and CDR2 SMNVEV (reference sequence). CDR3 nucleotides: TGTGCCAGCAGCCCAACAAGGAGCTCCTACGAGCAGTACTTC. Translated: CASSPTRSSYEQYF.

The J gene is TRBJ1-1, the V gene TRBV6-6, with D possibly being TRBD1 (5 bases). CDR3 length: 15 residues. With 4 bases removed from V and 4 bases from J, the gap between germline ends came to 16 bases. Germline loops: CDR1 MNHNY, CDR2 SVGAGI (reference sequence). The CDR3 loop reads CASSSAPGASTEAFF. The CDR3 nucleotides read TGTGCCAGCAGTTCGGCCCCCGGGGCCAGCACTGAAGCTTTCTTT.

The sample holds a few counts of this clone. V gene TRBV6-6 combines with J gene TRBJ1-6, with a tentative D call TRBD1 (5 bases). This CDR3 is 12 amino acids long. In germline, CDR1 is MNHNY, CDR2 SVGAGI (reference sequence). V dropped 8 bases and J dropped 7 bases, with 9 bases sitting between them. CDR3 region: CASGGPNSPLHF. CDR3 sequence (DNA): TGTGCCAGCGGGGGACCCAATTCACCCCTCCACTTT.

The CDR3 protein is CASSPFREGNTIYF. In DNA form, the CDR3 reads TGTGCCAGCTCACCATTCAGGGAGGGAAACACCATATATTTT. The chain combines TRBV18 with TRBJ1-3; perhaps TRBD1 as D (5 bases). Trimming stripped 2 bases from V and 4 bases from J, with 9 bases between. The CDR3 covers 14 residues. The germline V gene encodes CDR1 KGHSH and CDR2 LQKENI. The variable domain in full, completed from reference TRBV18 and TRBJ1-3, reads NAGVMQNPRHLVRRRGQEARLRCSPMKGHSHVYWYRQLPEEGLKFMVYLQKENIIDESGMPKERFSAEFPKEGPSILRIQQVVRGDSAAYFCASSPFREGNTIYFGEGSWLTVV.

By proportion, this clone is medium-sized (0.01 to 0.1%). The chain links TRBV5-1 to TRBJ2-7; D not resolved. Germline CDR1 reads SGHRS; CDR2 reads YFSETQ. V dropped 0 bases and J dropped 4 bases, with 17 bases sitting between them. The CDR3 extends over 16 amino acids. CDR3 nucleotide sequence: TGCGCCAGCAGCTTGGGCCAACTCACGTTCCTGTACGAGCAGTACTTC. The encoded protein is CASSLGQLTFLYEQYF.

CDR3: CASSLRTGGNNNEQFF. DNA of the CDR3: TGTGCCAGCAGCTTAAGGACAGGGGGTAATAACAATGAGCAGTTCTTC. The gene calls are TRBV7-2 and TRBJ2-1; TRBD1 matches at 10 bases. V shed 2 bases and J 5 bases; nucleotides not matched to a gene: 6. Germline-derived CDR1 and CDR2 are SGHTA and FQGNSA. The CDR3 has 16 amino acids. Complete variable domain (other parts from reference TRBV7-2 and TRBJ2-1): GAGVSQSPSNKVTEKGKDVELRCDPISGHTALYWYRQSLGQGLEFLIYFQGNSAPDKSGLPSDRFSAERTGGSVSTLTIQRTQQEDSAVYLCASSLRTGGNNNEQFFGPGTRLTVL.

Remarks on this clone: The same CDR3 also results from other DNA sequences found in this sample. The CDR3 DNA sequence: TGTGCCAGCAGCGCTGGACAGGGGTACTATGGCTACACCTTC. Its translation is CASSAGQGYYGYTF. V and J are TRBV9 and TRBJ1-2; 9 bases align to TRBD1. The CDR3 length is 14 residues. V lost 3 bases, J lost 3 bases, and 3 bases stayed unmatched. Germline V gene data show CDR1 as SGDLS and CDR2 as YYNGEE.

This chain joins TRBV30 and TRBJ2-7; D gene uncertain. Germline V lookup: CDR1 GTSNPN, CDR2 SVGIG (reference sequence). CDR3 length equals 14 residues. Trimming removed 3 bases at V and 3 bases at J, with 15 bases between. The chain's CDR3 is CAWSPYTDRYEQYF. Written as DNA, the CDR3 is TGTGCCTGGAGCCCGTACACCGACCGCTACGAGCAGTACTTC. Full variable domain (missing parts from reference TRBV30 and TRBJ2-7): SQTIHQWPATLVQPVGSPLSLECTVEGTSNPNLYWYRQAAGRGLQLLFYSVGIGQISSEVPQNLSASRPQDRQFILSSKKLLLSDSGFYLCAWSPYTDRYEQYFGPGTRLTVT.

This clone showed up just a few times. V and J are TRBV5-6 and TRBJ2-7, with a weak D call TRBD2 (5 bases). The CDR3 totals 14 residues. Trimming left V 3 bases short and J 2 bases short, with 12 bases between. CDR1 SGHDT and CDR2 YYEEEE come from the germline V gene. CDR3 region: CASSSRTGTYEQYF. DNA for the CDR3: TGTGCCAGCAGCTCACGGACGGGGACCTACGAGCAGTACTTC. The variable domain in full, completed from reference TRBV5-6 and TRBJ2-7, reads DAGVTQSPTHLIKTRGQQVTLRCSPKSGHDTVSWYQQALGQGPQFIFQYYEEEERQRGNFPDRFSGHQFPNYSSELNVNALLLGDSALYLCASSSRTGTYEQYFGPGTRLTVT.

This chain links TRBV4-3 with TRBJ2-4; the D is unclear. Germline CDR1 and CDR2: LGHNA and YSLEER. V was clipped by 0 bases and J by 0 bases, with 6 bases between them. This CDR3 comprises 15 residues. In DNA, the CDR3 is TGCGCCAGCAGCCAAGACGGTGAAGCCAAAAACATTCAGTACTTC. Amino acid sequence: CASSQDGEAKNIQYF.